A single sample is the source of the 32 T cell receptor beta chains below, sequenced in a study of monozygotic twins with inflammatory bowel disease. TCRdb re-called the 5' RACE reads, yielding one record per CDR3 amino acid sequence without DNA. The sample's table shows a few hundred thousand distinct CDR3 sequences. The sample comprised blood. The receptors shown here come from a human donor with ulcerative colitis or Crohn's disease, or a healthy co-twin of an affected twin (not recorded which).

The V call is TRBV6-1, the J call TRBJ1-1; TCRdb names TRBD1, which stays unverified in the absence of DNA. The CDR3 is 15 amino acids. CDR1 MNHNS and CDR2 SASEGT come from the germline V gene. The CDR3 region is CASSQLGQLNTEAFF.

The chain is built from TRBV5-6 and TRBJ1-2. The CDR3 consists of 12 residues. Germline assignment: CDR1 SGHDT and CDR2 YYEEEE. The CDR3 region is CASTHPSPGYTF.

The genes are TRBV5-1 and TRBJ1-1; TCRdb's D call of TRBD1 is untestable without DNA. Germline-derived CDR1 and CDR2 are SGHRS and YFSETQ. The CDR3 sequence is 16 residues long. The CDR3 is CASSSQGGGEFTEAFF.

This chain connects TRBV19 to TRBJ1-1; as DNA is missing, the TRBD1 call by TCRdb cannot be tested. Germline values: CDR1 LNHDA, CDR2 SQIVND (reference sequence). The CDR3 sequence is 14 residues long. CDR3 sequence reads: CASSLTSGGTEAFF. The full variable domain, in which reference TRBV19 and TRBJ1-1 provide the parts outside the CDR3, is DGGITQSPKYLFRKEGQNVTLSCEQNLNHDAMYWYRQDPGQGLRLIYYSQIVNDFQKGDIAEGYSVSREKKESFPLTVTSAQKNPTAFYLCASSLTSGGTEAFFGQGTRLTVV.

CDR3 amino acids: CSAGQIQETQYF. The chain carries TRBV29-1 and TRBJ2-5. Germline assignment: CDR1 SQVTM and CDR2 ANQGSEA. The CDR3 spans 12 residues. Supplemented by reference TRBV29-1 and TRBJ2-5, the full variable domain reads SAVISQKPSRDICQRGTSLTIQCQVDSQVTMMFWYRQQPGQSLTLIATANQGSEATYESGFVIDKFPISRPNLTFSTLTVSNMSPEDSSIYLCSAGQIQETQYFGPGTRLLVL.

V and J are TRBV5-1 and TRBJ2-1; the TCRdb D gene call, TRBD2, has no DNA to confirm it. CDR1 SGHRS and CDR2 YFSETQ come from the germline V gene. The CDR3 is made up of 16 amino acids. The CDR3 sequence: CASSLDSAEGYNEQFF.

V usage is TRBV7-9 and J usage is TRBJ2-1. Germline V gene sequence: CDR1 SEHNR, CDR2 FQNEAQ (reference sequence). The CDR3 spans 13 residues. The CDR3 loop is CASSLAGHNEQFF.

The rearrangement links TRBV4-1 to TRBJ2-2; with no DNA, the TCRdb D assignment of TRBD1 cannot be verified. Germline V gene sequence: CDR1 MGHRA, CDR2 YSYEKL. The CDR3 is 13 amino acids. CDR3 region: CASGGTRTGELFF.

This rearrangement joins TRBV5-1 to TRBJ1-6; TCRdb lists TRBD1, though no DNA is available to test this call. The CDR3 is made up of 16 amino acids. Looked up from germline, CDR1 is SGHRS and CDR2 is YFSETQ. The CDR3 reads CASSLERTGAMGALHF.

The gene calls are TRBV29-1 and TRBJ2-1; the D gene TCRdb calls, TRBD1, cannot be checked with no DNA. CDR1 is SQVTM and CDR2 is ANQGSEA in the germline V gene. The CDR3 covers 15 residues. The CDR3 is CSVRTGTGTYNEQFF.

The genes are TRBV19 and TRBJ1-2; the D call from TCRdb, TRBD1, cannot be confirmed without DNA. The germline CDR1 and CDR2 sequences are LNHDA and SQIVND (reference sequence). The CDR3 totals 14 residues. CDR3 loop: CASSLLDRLSGYTF.

This chain uses TRBV13 with TRBJ2-7; TCRdb's assignment of TRBD1 cannot be checked, as there is no DNA. Germline V gives CDR1 PRHDT, CDR2 FYEKMQ (reference sequence). The CDR3 covers 14 residues. The CDR3 protein is CASSGDRSAIEQYF.

This chain uses TRBV12-3 or TRBV12-4 with TRBJ1-5. This CDR3 is 12 amino acids long. CDR3 amino acids: CASSLGGDEQHF.

V and J are TRBV7-9 and TRBJ1-2. The CDR3 covers 13 residues. Germline values: CDR1 SEHNR, CDR2 FQNEAQ (reference sequence). The CDR3 protein is CASSQVDYYGYTF.

The chain uses TRBV20-1 and TRBJ2-3; the D gene TCRdb calls, TRBD1, cannot be checked with no DNA. The CDR3 spans 16 residues. Germline CDR1 reads DFQATT; CDR2 reads SNEGSKA (reference sequence). The CDR3 here is CSVVVTGYPNTDTQYF.

This chain connects TRBV10-3 to TRBJ1-1. This CDR3 comprises 13 residues. CDR1 and CDR2 (germline): ENHRY, SYGVKD. The chain's CDR3 is CATTGSGDTEAFF.

The chain uses TRBV15 and TRBJ2-3; the D gene TCRdb calls, TRBD1, cannot be checked with no DNA. Germline V lookup: CDR1 LNHNV, CDR2 YYDKDF (reference sequence). The CDR3 has 15 residues. The CDR3 reads CATSRQTGRADTQYF.

The chain combines TRBV2 with TRBJ2-7; the D call of TRBD1 rests on TCRdb alone, since no DNA is present to check it. The germline CDR1 and CDR2 sequences are SNHLY and FYNNEI. This CDR3 contains 14 residues. CDR3 residues: CASSTDRGRFEQYF.

The genes are TRBV5-1 and TRBJ1-2; TCRdb's assignment of TRBD1 cannot be checked, as there is no DNA. This CDR3 region has 15 residues. The germline CDR1 and CDR2 sequences are SGHRS and YFSETQ. CDR3 protein: CASSSAGGALYGYTF.

The chain couples TRBV27 to TRBJ2-6; TCRdb selects TRBD1, and the lack of DNA leaves this call unchecked. CDR1 is MNHEY and CDR2 is SMNVEV in the germline V gene (reference sequence). The CDR3 is made up of 18 amino acids. The CDR3 sequence: CASSYQGVRVSGANVLTF.

The gene calls are TRBV7-8 and TRBJ2-1; TCRdb's D call, TRBD2, is unchecked because there is no DNA. The CDR3 has 17 residues. Germline V gene lookup returns CDR1 SGHVS and CDR2 FQNEAQ. This chain's CDR3 is CASSPTSGGTINNEQFF. Variable domain in full (rest from reference TRBV7-8 and TRBJ2-1): GAGVSQSPRYKVAKRGQDVALRCDPISGHVSLFWYQQALGQGPEFLTYFQNEAQLDKSGLPSDRFFAERPEGSVSTLKIQRTQQEDSAVYLCASSPTSGGTINNEQFFGPGTRLTVL.

The chain has TRBV6-5 and TRBJ2-4; TCRdb calls TRBD1, which cannot be checked without DNA. The CDR3 totals 16 residues. Germline V CDR1 and CDR2: MNHEY, SVGAGI. Here the CDR3 reads CASSYTGQGKGNIQYF.

The chain is built from TRBV20-1 and TRBJ2-2; TCRdb outputs TRBD2, but without DNA this stays unchecked. CDR3 length: 15 amino acids. Germline V gene lookup returns CDR1 DFQATT and CDR2 SNEGSKA (reference sequence). The chain's CDR3 is CSARTSGHNTGELFF.

V and J are TRBV12-3 or TRBV12-4 and TRBJ1-2. The CDR3 length is 16 residues. The CDR3 loop is CASSFSSGRFSYGYTF.

This sequence joins TRBV12-3 or TRBV12-4 and TRBJ1-1. The CDR3 covers 12 residues. The CDR3 reads CASGFAGTEAFF.

The V gene is TRBV5-1, the J gene TRBJ1-1. The CDR3 has 13 amino acids. Germline V gene lookup returns CDR1 SGHRS and CDR2 YFSETQ. The CDR3 sequence: CASSSWSATEAFF. The full variable domain, rest sourced from reference TRBV5-1 and TRBJ1-1, is KAGVTQTPRYLIKTRGQQVTLSCSPISGHRSVSWYQQTPGQGLQFLFEYFSETQRNKGNFPGRFSGRQFSNSRSEMNVSTLELGDSALYLCASSSWSATEAFFGQGTRLTVV.

The chain couples TRBV7-2 to TRBJ2-6; checking the TCRdb D call of TRBD1 is not possible without DNA. From germline, CDR1 is SGHTA and CDR2 FQGNSA. This CDR3 has 15 residues. The CDR3 spells CASSNRDRGANVLTF.

The chain links TRBV5-8 to TRBJ1-1; TCRdb picks TRBD1, but there is no DNA to check that call. The CDR3 contains 15 residues. Germline values: CDR1 SGHTS, CDR2 YDEGEE. The CDR3 loop reads CASGPRVAANTEAFF.

The rearrangement links TRBV2 to TRBJ1-1; TCRdb indicates TRBD1, and absent DNA this call remains unverified. Germline V lookup: CDR1 SNHLY, CDR2 FYNNEI. The CDR3 covers 13 residues. CDR3 loop: CASRQGVTTEAFF.

This rearrangement joins TRBV12-3 or TRBV12-4 to TRBJ2-5. The CDR3 spans 14 residues. This CDR3 is CASSLQLGQETQYF.

The chain is built from TRBV5-1 and TRBJ2-7; TCRdb's D call, TRBD1, is unchecked because there is no DNA. Per germline, CDR1 SGHRS and CDR2 YFSETQ. This CDR3 spans 18 amino acids. This CDR3 reads CASSSGPSRQGAVYEQYF.

This sequence joins TRBV3-1 and TRBJ2-1. In germline, CDR1 is LGHDT, CDR2 YNNKEL (reference sequence). The CDR3 contains 14 residues. CDR3 region: CASSQDLVSRRQFF.